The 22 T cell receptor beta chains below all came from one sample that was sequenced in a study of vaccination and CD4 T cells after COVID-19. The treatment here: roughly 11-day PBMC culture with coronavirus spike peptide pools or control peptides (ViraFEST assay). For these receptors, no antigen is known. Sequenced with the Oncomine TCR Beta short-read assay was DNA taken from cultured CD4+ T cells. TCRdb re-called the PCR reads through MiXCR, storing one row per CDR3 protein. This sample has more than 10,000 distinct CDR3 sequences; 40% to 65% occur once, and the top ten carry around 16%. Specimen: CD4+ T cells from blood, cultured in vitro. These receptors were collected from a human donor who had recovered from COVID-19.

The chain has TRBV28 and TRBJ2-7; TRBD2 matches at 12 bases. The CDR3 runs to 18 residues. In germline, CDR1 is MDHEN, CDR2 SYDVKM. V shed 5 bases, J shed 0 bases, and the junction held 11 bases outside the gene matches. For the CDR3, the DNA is TGTGCCAGCAGTACACGGGGACTAGCGGGCTTAAACTCCTACGAGCAGTACTTC. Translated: CASSTRGLAGLNSYEQYF.

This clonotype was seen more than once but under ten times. The CDR3 coding sequence is TGTGCCAGCAGCCCTACGGGACTAGCGGGAGGTACCGAGCAGTACTTC. Translated, it gives CASSPTGLAGGTEQYF. The chain employs TRBV7-2 and TRBJ2-7; 15 nucleotides agree with TRBD2. Germline CDR1 reads SGHTA; CDR2 reads FQGNSA. J lost 6 bases, V lost 5 bases, and 8 bases had no gene match. The CDR3 consists of 16 residues.

CDR3 bases: TGTGCCTGGAGTTCGACAGTTAGGAACACTGAAGCTTTCTTT. Protein: CAWSSTVRNTEAFF. The chain has TRBV30 and TRBJ1-1, with D possibly matching TRBD1 (5 bases). Germline-derived CDR1 and CDR2 are GTSNPN and SVGIG (reference sequence). V was shortened by 2 bases and J by 1 base, with 11 bases between the two germline ends. There are 14 residues in the CDR3.

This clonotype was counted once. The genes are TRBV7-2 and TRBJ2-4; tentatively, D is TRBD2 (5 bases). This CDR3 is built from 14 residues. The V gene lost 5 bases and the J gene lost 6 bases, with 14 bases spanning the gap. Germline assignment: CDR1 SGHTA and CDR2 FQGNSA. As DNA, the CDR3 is TGTGCCAGCAGCCCTAACGTGGGAGCAAACATTCAGTACTTC. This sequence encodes CASSPNVGANIQYF.

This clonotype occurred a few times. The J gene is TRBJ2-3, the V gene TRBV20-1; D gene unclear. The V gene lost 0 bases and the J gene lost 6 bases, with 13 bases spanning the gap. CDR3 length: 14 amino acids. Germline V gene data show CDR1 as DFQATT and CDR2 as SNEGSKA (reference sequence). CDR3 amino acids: CSAREGWLLDTQYF. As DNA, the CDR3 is TGCAGTGCTAGAGAGGGGTGGTTACTCGATACGCAGTATTTT.

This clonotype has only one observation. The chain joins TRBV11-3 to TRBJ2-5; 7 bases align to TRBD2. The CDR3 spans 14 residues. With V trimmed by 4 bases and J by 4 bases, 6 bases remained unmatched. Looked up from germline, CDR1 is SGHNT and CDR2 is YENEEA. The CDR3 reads CASSSREGGETQYF. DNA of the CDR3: TGTGCCAGCAGCTCGAGGGAGGGTGGAGAGACCCAGTACTTC.

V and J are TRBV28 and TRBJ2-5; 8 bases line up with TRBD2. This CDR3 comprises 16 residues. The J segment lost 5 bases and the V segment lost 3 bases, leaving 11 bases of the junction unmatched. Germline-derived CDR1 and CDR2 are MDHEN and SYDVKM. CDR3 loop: CASSFLVGRARETQYF. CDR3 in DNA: TGTGCCAGCAGTTTTTTAGTCGGGAGGGCCAGGGAGACCCAGTACTTC.

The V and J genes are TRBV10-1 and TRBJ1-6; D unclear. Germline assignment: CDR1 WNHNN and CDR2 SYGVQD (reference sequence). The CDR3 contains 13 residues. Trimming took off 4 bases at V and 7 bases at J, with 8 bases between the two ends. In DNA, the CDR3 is TGCGCCAGCAGTGTAGCAACAAATTCACCCCTCCACTTT. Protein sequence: CASSVATNSPLHF.

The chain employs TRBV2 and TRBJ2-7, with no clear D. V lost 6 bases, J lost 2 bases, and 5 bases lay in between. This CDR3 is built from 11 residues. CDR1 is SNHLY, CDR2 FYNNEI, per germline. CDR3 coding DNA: TGTGCCAGCAGGATGACCTACGAGCAGTACTTC. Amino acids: CASRMTYEQYF. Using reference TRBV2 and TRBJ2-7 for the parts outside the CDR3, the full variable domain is EPEVTQTPSHQVTQMGQEVILRCVPISNHLYFYWYRQILGQKVEFLVSFYNNEISEKSEIFDDQFSVERPDGSNFTLKIRSTKLEDSAMYFCASRMTYEQYFGPGTRLTVT.

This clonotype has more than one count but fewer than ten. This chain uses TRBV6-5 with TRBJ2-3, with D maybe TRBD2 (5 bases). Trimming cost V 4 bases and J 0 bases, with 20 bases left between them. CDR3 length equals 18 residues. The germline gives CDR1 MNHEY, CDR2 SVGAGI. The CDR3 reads CASSLRTQTRTSTDTQYF. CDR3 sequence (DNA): TGTGCCAGCAGTTTACGGACTCAAACTAGAACTAGCACAGATACGCAGTATTTT.

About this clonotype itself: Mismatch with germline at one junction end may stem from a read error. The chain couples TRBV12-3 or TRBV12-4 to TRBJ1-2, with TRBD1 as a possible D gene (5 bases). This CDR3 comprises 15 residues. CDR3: CASRPGTATNYGYAF. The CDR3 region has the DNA TGTGCCAGCAGGCCGGGGACGGCAACTAACTATGGCTACGCCTTC.

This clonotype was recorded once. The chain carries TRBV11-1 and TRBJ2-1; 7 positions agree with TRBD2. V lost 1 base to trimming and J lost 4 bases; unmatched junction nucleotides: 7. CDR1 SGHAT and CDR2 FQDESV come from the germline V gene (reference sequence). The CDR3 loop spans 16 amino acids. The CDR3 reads CASSLGLTSAYNEQFF. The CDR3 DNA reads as TGTGCCAGCAGCTTAGGACTTACTAGCGCGTACAATGAGCAGTTCTTC.

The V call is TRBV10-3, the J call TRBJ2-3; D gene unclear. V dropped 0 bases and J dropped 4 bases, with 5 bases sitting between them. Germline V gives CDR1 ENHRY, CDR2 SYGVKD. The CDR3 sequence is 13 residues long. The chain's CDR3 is CAISESTADTQYF. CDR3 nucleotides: TGTGCCATCAGTGAGTCGACGGCAGATACGCAGTATTTT.

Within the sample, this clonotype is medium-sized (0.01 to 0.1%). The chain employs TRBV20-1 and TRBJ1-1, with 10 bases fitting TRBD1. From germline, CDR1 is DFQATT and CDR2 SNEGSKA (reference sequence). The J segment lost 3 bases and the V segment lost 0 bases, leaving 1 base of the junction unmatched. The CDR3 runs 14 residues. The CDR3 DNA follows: TGCAGTGCTAGAGATGACAGGGGGCACACTGAAGCTTTCTTT. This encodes CSARDDRGHTEAFF.

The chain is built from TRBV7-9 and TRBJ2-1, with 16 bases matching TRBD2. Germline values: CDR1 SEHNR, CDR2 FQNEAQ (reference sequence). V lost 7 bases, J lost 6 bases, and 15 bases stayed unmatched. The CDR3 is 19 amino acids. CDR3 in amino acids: CASNNNRLGLAGGVNEQFF. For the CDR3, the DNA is TGTGCCAGCAACAATAACCGTCTGGGACTAGCGGGAGGGGTCAATGAGCAGTTCTTC.

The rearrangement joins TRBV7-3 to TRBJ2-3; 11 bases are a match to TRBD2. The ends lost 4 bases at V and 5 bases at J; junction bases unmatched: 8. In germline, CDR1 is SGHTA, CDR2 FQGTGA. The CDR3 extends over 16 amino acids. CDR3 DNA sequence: TGTGCCAGCAGCTCAACTAGCGGGAGTTTCGGAGATACGCAGTATTTT. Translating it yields CASSSTSGSFGDTQYF.

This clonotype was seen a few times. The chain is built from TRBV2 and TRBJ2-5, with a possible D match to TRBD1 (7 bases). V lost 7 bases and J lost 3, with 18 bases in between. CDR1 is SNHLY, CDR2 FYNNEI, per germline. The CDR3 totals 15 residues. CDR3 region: CASIGQGRGEETQYF. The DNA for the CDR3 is TGTGCCAGCATCGGGCAAGGCAGGGGGGAAGAGACCCAGTACTTC.

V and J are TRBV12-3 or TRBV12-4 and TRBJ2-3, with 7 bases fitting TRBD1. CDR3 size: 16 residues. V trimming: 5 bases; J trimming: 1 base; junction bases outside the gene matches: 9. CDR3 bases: TGTGCCAGCAGTGGAAGGGGGCTGGCGGGCACAGATACGCAGTATTTT. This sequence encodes CASSGRGLAGTDTQYF.

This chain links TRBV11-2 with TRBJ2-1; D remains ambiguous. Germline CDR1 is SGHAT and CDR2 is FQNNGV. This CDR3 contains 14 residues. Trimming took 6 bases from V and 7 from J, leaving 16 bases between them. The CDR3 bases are TGTGCCAGCAGGGTCACCCGACCTGGGAATGAGCAGTTCTTC. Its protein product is CASRVTRPGNEQFF.

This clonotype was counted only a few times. The CDR3 DNA follows: TGCAGTGCTGGGGGCCCGGGAGGCCGGGCCACCGGGGAGCTGTTTTTT. Residues: CSAGGPGGRATGELFF. The rearrangement joins TRBV20-1 to TRBJ2-2; D is perhaps TRBD2 (7 bases). The CDR3 has 16 amino acids. Per germline, CDR1 DFQATT and CDR2 SNEGSKA (reference sequence). V shed 5 bases and J shed 4 bases, with 20 bases lying between them.

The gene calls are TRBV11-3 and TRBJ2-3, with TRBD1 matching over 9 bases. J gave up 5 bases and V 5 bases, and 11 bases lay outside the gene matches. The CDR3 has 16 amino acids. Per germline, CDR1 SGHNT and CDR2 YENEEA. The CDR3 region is CASSTRTGEWIDTQYF. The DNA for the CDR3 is TGTGCCAGCAGCACTAGGACAGGGGAGTGGATAGATACGCAGTATTTT.

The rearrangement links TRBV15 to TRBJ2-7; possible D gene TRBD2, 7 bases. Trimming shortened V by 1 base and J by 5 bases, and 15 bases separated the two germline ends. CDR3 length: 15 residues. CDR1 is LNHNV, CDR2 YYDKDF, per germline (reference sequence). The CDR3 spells CATSRGEGDVDEQYF. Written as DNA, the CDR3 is TGTGCCACCAGCAGAGGGGAGGGGGATGTGGACGAGCAGTACTTC.